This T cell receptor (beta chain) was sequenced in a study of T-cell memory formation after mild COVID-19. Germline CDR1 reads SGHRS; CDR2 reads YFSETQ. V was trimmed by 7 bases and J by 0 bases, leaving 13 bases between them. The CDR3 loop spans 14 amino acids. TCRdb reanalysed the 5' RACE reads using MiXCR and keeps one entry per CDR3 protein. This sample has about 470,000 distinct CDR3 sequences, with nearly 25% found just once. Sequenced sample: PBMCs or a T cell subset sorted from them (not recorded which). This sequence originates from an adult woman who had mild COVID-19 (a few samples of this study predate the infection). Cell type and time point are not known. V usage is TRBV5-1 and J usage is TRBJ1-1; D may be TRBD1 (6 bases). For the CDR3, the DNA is TGCGCCAGCCAAAAAGGGACATTGAACACTGAAGCTTTCTTT. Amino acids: CASQKGTLNTEAFF.